The source of this TCR beta chain is a study of T cell changes during pregnancy in multiple sclerosis. This clone was seen more than once but under ten times. Sequencing was performed with immunoSEQ multiplex PCR; in TCRdb, only in-frame clones are kept and a portion is missing. The sample contains around 100,000 clones, roughly 90% of which appear only once. Germline CDR1 is KGHSH and CDR2 is LQKENI. Trimming pared 4 bases from V and 7 bases from J, leaving 11 bases between. The CDR3 consists of 13 residues. The chain combines TRBV18 with TRBJ2-4; tentatively, D is TRBD1 (6 bases). This sample comprised peripheral blood, obtained after pregnancy. The TCR was taken from a female donor with multiple sclerosis, enrolled in a pregnancy study. In DNA form, the CDR3 reads TGTGCCAGCTCACTTCGCCAGGGGAACATTCAGTACTTC. Protein: CASSLRQGNIQYF. The whole variable domain, filled in from reference TRBV18 and TRBJ2-4, reads NAGVMQNPRHLVRRRGQEARLRCSPMKGHSHVYWYRQLPEEGLKFMVYLQKENIIDESGMPKERFSAEFPKEGPSILRIQQVVRGDSAAYFCASSLRQGNIQYFGAGTRLSVL.